This TCR beta chain was recovered during a study of T cell repertoires in cytomegalovirus infection. Study context: Indicated by public TCR beta signatures were CMV infection and matching HLA type. General study results and limits: Dominant in the ex vivo response were TCR beta clonotypes restricted by HLA-C and specific for CMV. Cumulated frequencies of public TCR beta families served to identify carriers of CMV plus the relevant HLA.

This clonotype has only a few counts. Antigen: not known. TCRdb passed the reads through MiXCR, listing each CDR3 protein once. The sample gives 200,000 to 300,000 distinct CDR3 sequences, approximately 13% of which show up once; 8.8% is in the top ten. V lost 3 bases to trimming and J lost 1 base, with 7 bases between them. Per germline, CDR1 DFQATT and CDR2 SNEGSKA (reference sequence). The CDR3 runs to 13 residues. Sequencing used PBMCs. The chain is built from TRBV20-1 and TRBJ1-5; D unresolved. The receptor's source is a human donor in good health (CMV status not recorded). Some clones in this sample may be carry-over from other donors' samples. CDR3 sequence (DNA): TGCAGTGCTAGTCGCAGCAGCAATCAGCCCCAGCATTTT. This translates into CSASRSSNQPQHF.